This T cell receptor beta chain was profiled in a study of beta chain features in type 1 diabetes. The isolated RNA, all of it, was reverse transcribed, so expressed TCRB transcripts were what got sequenced. This table comes from immunoSEQ multiplex PCR, and its TCRdb copy is limited to in-frame clones, with some not included. The sample holds about 130,000 clones, just over 9% seen once. A few counts support this clone. Germline V lookup: CDR1 GTSNPN, CDR2 SVGIG (reference sequence). CDR3 length equals 13 residues. The sequence was collected from a man younger than 35 in good health. The J gene is TRBJ2-5, the V gene TRBV30; 7 bases are shared with TRBD1. The J call may be wrong; the DNA end is better matched by TRBJ2-7. Sequenced material: central memory CD4+ T cells from blood. CDR3 sequence: CAWGDRDPYEQYF. DNA of the CDR3: TGTGCCTGGGGTGACAGGGACCCCTACGAGCAGTACTTC.